This TCR beta chain derives from a study of blood T cells in healthy people across ages. Study results and limitations: Naive CD4+ cells and diversity were both higher in long-lived donors than in aged donors. TCR beta diversity, measured per million T cells, fell in a roughly linear way with age.

Between the trimmed V and J ends, which lost 7 bases and 4 bases, there was a span of 8 bases. Germline CDR1 is SQVTM and CDR2 is ANQGSEA. The CDR3 runs 11 residues. A sample-barcoded 5' primer and a J-beta primer mix were used in a second PCR of roughly 6 to 11 cycles. TCRdb analysed the 5' RACE reads with MiXCR anew, one entry per CDR3 protein. This sample carries about 830,000 distinct CDR3 sequences, 62% of them seen once, and the ten largest clones take 25% to 35%. Concerning this clonotype itself: The antigen is not known.

This chain connects TRBV29-1 to TRBJ2-1; D may match TRBD1 or TRBD2 (6 bases each). What was sequenced was blood. This receptor was identified in a man under 40 in good health. CDR3: CSGGAYNEQFF. The CDR3 DNA reads as TGCAGCGGGGGGGCTTACAATGAGCAGTTCTTC.